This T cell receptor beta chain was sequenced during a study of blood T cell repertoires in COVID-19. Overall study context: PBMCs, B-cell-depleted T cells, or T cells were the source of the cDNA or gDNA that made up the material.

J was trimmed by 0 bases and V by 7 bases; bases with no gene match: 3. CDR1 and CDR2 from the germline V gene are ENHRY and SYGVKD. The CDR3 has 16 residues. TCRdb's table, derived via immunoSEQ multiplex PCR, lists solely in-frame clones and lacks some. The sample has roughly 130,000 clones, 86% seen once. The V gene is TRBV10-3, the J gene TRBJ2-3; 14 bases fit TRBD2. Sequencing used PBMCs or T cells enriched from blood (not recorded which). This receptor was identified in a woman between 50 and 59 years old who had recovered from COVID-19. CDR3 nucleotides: TGTGCCATCACTGGACTAGCGGGGGGAAGCACAGATACGCAGTATTTT. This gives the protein CAITGLAGGSTDTQYF.